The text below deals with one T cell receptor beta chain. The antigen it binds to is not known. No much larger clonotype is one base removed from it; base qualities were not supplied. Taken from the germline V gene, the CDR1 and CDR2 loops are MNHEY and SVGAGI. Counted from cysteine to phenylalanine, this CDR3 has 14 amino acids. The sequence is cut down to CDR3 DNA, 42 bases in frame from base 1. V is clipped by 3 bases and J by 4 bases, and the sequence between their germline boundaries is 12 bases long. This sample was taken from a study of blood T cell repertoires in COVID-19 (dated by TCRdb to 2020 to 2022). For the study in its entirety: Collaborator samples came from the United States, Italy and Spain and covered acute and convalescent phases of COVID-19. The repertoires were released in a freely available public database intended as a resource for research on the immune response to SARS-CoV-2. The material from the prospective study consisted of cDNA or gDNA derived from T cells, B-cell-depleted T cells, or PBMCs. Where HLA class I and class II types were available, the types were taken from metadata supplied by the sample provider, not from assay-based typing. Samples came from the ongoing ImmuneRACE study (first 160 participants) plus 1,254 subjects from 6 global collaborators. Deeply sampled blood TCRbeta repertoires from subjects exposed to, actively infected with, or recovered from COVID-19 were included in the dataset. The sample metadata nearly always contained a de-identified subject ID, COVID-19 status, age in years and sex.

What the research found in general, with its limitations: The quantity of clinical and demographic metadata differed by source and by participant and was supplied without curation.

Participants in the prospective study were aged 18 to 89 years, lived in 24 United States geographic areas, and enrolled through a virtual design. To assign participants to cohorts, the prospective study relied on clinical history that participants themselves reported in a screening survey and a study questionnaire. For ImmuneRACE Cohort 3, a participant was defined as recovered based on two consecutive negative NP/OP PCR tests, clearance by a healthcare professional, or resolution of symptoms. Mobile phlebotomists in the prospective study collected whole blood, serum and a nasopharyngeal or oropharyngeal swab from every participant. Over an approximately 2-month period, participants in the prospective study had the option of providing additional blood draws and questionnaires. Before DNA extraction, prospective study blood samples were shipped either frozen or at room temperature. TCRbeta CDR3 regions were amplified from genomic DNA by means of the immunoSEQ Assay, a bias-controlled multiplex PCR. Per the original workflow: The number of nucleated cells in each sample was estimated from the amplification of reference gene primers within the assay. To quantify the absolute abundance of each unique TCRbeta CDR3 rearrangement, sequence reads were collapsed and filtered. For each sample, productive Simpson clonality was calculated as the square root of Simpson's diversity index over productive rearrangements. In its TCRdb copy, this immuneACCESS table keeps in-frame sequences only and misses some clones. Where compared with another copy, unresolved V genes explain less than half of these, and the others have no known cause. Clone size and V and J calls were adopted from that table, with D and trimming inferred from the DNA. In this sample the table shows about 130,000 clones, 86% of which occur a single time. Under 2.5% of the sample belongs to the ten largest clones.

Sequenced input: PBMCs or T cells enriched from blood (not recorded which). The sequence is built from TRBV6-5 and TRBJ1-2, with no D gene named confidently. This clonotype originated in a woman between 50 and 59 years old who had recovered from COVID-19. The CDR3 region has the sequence CASSYIPPVYGYTF. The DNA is TGTGCCAGCAGTTATATCCCCCCAGTCTATGGCTACACCTTC.